This entry lists 26 T cell receptor beta chains sequenced from one sample in a study of graft-versus-host responses after intestinal transplantation. Using immunoSEQ multiplex PCR, the repertoire was profiled, and TCRdb retains in-frame clones only, with some absent. The repertoire includes 15,000 or so clones, 90% to 95% of them detected once, and more than 0.7% sits in the top ten. The input for sequencing was PBMCs, taken 9 days after transplant. Receptors originate from a human patient who received an intestinal transplant, so some T cells may come from the graft donor.

The chain combines TRBV5-4 with TRBJ2-4, with TRBD2 matching over 7 bases. The V segment lost 4 bases and the J segment 3 bases; nucleotides outside the gene matches: 10. The CDR3 is 16 residues long. The germline V gene has CDR1 SGHNT and CDR2 YYREEE (reference sequence). The CDR3 spells CASSPPGGSLKNIQYF. CDR3 coding DNA: TGTGCCAGCAGCCCACCGGGCGGGAGTCTCAAAAACATTCAGTACTTC.

CDR3 bases: TGCGCCAGCAGCTTTTGGGCAGCGAACACCGGGGAGCTGTTTTTT. Translating it yields CASSFWAANTGELFF. This chain joins TRBV5-1 and TRBJ2-2, with unresolved D. With 2 bases removed from V and 0 bases from J, the gap between germline ends came to 8 bases. The germline V gene encodes CDR1 SGHRS and CDR2 YFSETQ. The CDR3 spans 15 residues.

The V gene is TRBV28, the J gene TRBJ2-7; a possible D gene is TRBD2 (5 bases). From germline, CDR1 is MDHEN and CDR2 SYDVKM. The V gene lost 8 bases and the J gene lost 0 bases, with 14 bases spanning the gap. This CDR3 spans 14 amino acids. The CDR3, as DNA: TGTGCCAGCCAGATGGACTCGAACTCCTACGAGCAGTACTTC. The encoded protein is CASQMDSNSYEQYF.

This clone was seen just once. The DNA of the CDR3 is TGCGCCAGCAGCCAACCCCCCCGTGATTATCACACAGATACGCAGTATTTT. Translation gives CASSQPPRDYHTDTQYF. The chain carries TRBV4-1 and TRBJ2-3; D is uncertain. In germline, CDR1 is MGHRA, CDR2 YSYEKL. This CDR3 region has 17 residues. The V gene lost 2 bases and the J gene lost 2 bases, with 17 bases spanning the gap.

This chain links TRBV7-6 with TRBJ2-2, with 7 positions matching TRBD2. J lost 3 bases, V lost 4 bases, and 5 bases had no gene match. CDR3 size: 15 residues. The V gene's germline CDR1 is SGHVS and CDR2 FNYEAQ. CDR3 in DNA: TGTGCCAGCAGCTGGCGGGGGAGGGACACCGGGGAGCTGTTTTTT. Its translation is CASSWRGRDTGELFF.

This clone was detected once. The chain employs TRBV27 and TRBJ1-1; unclear D gene. CDR1 is MNHEY, CDR2 SMNVEV, per germline (reference sequence). V shed 4 bases and J shed 4 bases, with 10 bases lying between them. The CDR3 runs to 13 residues. Here the CDR3 reads CASSSLSSTEAFF. The CDR3 nucleotides read TGTGCCAGCAGTTCTTTAAGTAGCACTGAAGCTTTCTTT.

The chain has TRBV27 and TRBJ1-2; TRBD1 aligns across 7 bases. CDR3 length equals 15 residues. V lost 3 bases and J lost 4; bases outside the gene matches: 8. Germline V gives CDR1 MNHEY, CDR2 SMNVEV (reference sequence). CDR3 DNA: TGTGCCAGCAGTTTGCACAGGGGAACGGTCTATGGCTACACCTTC. Translation: CASSLHRGTVYGYTF.

J is TRBJ2-2 and V is TRBV18; 7 bases are shared with TRBD1. The ends lost 2 bases at V and 5 bases at J; junction bases unmatched: 11. Germline lookup yields CDR1 KGHSH and CDR2 LQKENI. The length of the CDR3 is 17 residues. The CDR3 bases are TGTGCCAGCTCACCATCGATCAAGGGGGCAGGAACCGGGGAGCTGTTTTTT. Protein sequence: CASSPSIKGAGTGELFF. The variable domain in full, with the rest retrieved from reference TRBV18 and TRBJ2-2, is NAGVMQNPRHLVRRRGQEARLRCSPMKGHSHVYWYRQLPEEGLKFMVYLQKENIIDESGMPKERFSAEFPKEGPSILRIQQVVRGDSAAYFCASSPSIKGAGTGELFFGEGSRLTVL.

This sequence joins TRBV19 and TRBJ2-7; 7 bases match TRBD1. Germline CDR1 and CDR2: LNHDA and SQIVND (reference sequence). V gave up 4 bases and J gave up 2 bases; unmatched junction bases: 2. The CDR3 spans 13 residues. The CDR3: CASSTGQPYEQYF. Written as DNA, the CDR3 is TGTGCCAGTAGTACGGGACAGCCCTACGAGCAGTACTTC.

CDR3 amino acids: CASSQAGNQPQHF. The CDR3 DNA sequence: TGCGCCAGCAGCCAAGCGGGCAATCAGCCCCAGCATTTT. The gene calls are TRBV4-1 and TRBJ1-5; D is ambiguous. Germline CDR1 MGHRA, CDR2 YSYEKL. The CDR3 sequence is 13 residues long. The V gene lost 1 base and the J gene lost 2 bases, with 3 bases spanning the gap.

The sample holds one count of this clone. The chain employs TRBV7-9 and TRBJ2-5; D is possibly TRBD1 or TRBD2 (6 bases each). CDR3 length: 14 residues. Trimming removed 7 bases from V and 4 bases from J, with 16 bases in between. Germline assignment: CDR1 SEHNR and CDR2 FQNEAQ (reference sequence). This CDR3 reads CASIPEGGGETQYF. The CDR3 DNA reads as TGTGCCAGCATCCCTGAGGGGGGAGGAGAGACCCAGTACTTC.

This clone has only one observation. The chain employs TRBV7-9 and TRBJ2-7; TRBD2 matches at 8 bases. Germline CDR1 and CDR2: SEHNR and FQNEAQ (reference sequence). V gave up 3 bases and J gave up 0 bases; unmatched junction bases: 7. There are 16 residues in the CDR3. The CDR3 sequence: CASSFLAGQTSYEQYF. CDR3 bases: TGTGCCAGCAGCTTCCTAGCGGGCCAAACCTCCTACGAGCAGTACTTC.

The rearrangement uses TRBV19 and TRBJ2-5, with D unresolved. From germline, CDR1 is LNHDA and CDR2 SQIVND (reference sequence). V was clipped by 4 bases and J by 3 bases, with 12 bases between them. CDR3 size: 14 residues. This CDR3 is CASSTPRLKETQYF. In DNA form, the CDR3 reads TGTGCCAGTAGTACCCCGAGGCTAAAAGAGACCCAGTACTTC.

V usage is TRBV7-6 and J usage is TRBJ2-1, with a tentative D call TRBD2 (6 bases). Trimming left V 3 bases short and J 0 bases short, with 12 bases between. Germline lookup yields CDR1 SGHVS and CDR2 FNYEAQ. The CDR3 extends over 16 amino acids. The CDR3 DNA sequence: TGTGCCAGCAGCTTTGGAGGGAGGCCCTCCTACAATGAGCAGTTCTTC. Protein: CASSFGGRPSYNEQFF.

A single count supports this clone. The V call is TRBV19, the J call TRBJ2-1; D unclear. In germline, CDR1 is LNHDA, CDR2 SQIVND (reference sequence). Trimming pared 4 bases from V and 0 bases from J, leaving 4 bases between. The CDR3 runs 13 residues. The CDR3 sequence: CASSTDSYNEQFF. As DNA, the CDR3 is TGTGCCAGTAGTACCGACTCCTACAATGAGCAGTTCTTC.

The genes are TRBV6-6 and TRBJ2-7; 9 bases fit TRBD2. CDR1 MNHNY and CDR2 SVGAGI come from the germline V gene (reference sequence). The V gene end was trimmed by 4 bases and the J gene end by 0 bases; junction bases not matched to a gene: 4. The CDR3 totals 15 residues. The CDR3 sequence is CASSSGLARSYEQYF. The CDR3 nucleotides are TGTGCCAGCAGTTCCGGACTAGCGCGCTCCTACGAGCAGTACTTC.

This clone came up once. The chain carries TRBV4-1 and TRBJ1-5; tentative D call: TRBD1 (5 bases). The CDR3 loop spans 14 amino acids. The germline V gene encodes CDR1 MGHRA and CDR2 YSYEKL. Trimming removed 3 bases at V and 2 bases at J, with 8 bases between. The CDR3 loop is CASSHREGNQPQHF. In nucleotides, the CDR3 is TGCGCCAGCAGCCACAGGGAAGGCAATCAGCCCCAGCATTTT.

This clone has only one observation. The CDR3 protein is CASRFRTSTTSYNEQFF. The CDR3 nucleotides read TGTGCCAGCAGATTCAGGACTAGCACAACCTCCTACAATGAGCAGTTCTTC. This chain connects TRBV7-3 to TRBJ2-1; the match to TRBD2 covers 8 bases. The V gene's germline CDR1 is SGHTA and CDR2 FQGTGA. The CDR3 runs 17 residues. The V and J ends lost 6 bases and 0 bases, in that order; junction bases with no gene match: 10.

This chain links TRBV7-9 with TRBJ1-2; maybe TRBD1 (5 bases). The germline V and J ends were trimmed by 2 bases and 2 bases, with 15 bases remaining between them. The CDR3 has 16 residues. The germline V gene encodes CDR1 SEHNR and CDR2 FQNEAQ (reference sequence). The CDR3 DNA is TGTGCCAGCAGCTTAACTATGCAGCGGGGGAACTATGGCTACACCTTC. This encodes CASSLTMQRGNYGYTF. Based on the CDR3 plus reference TRBV7-9 and TRBJ1-2, the full variable domain is DTGVSQNPRHKITKRGQNVTFRCDPISEHNRLYWYRQTLGQGPEFLTYFQNEAQLEKSRLLSDRFSAERPKGSFSTLEIQRTEQGDSAMYLCASSLTMQRGNYGYTFGSGTRLTVV.

The rearrangement joins TRBV4-1 to TRBJ2-7; maybe TRBD2 (6 bases). The germline V and J ends were trimmed by 1 base and 3 bases, with 16 bases remaining between them. From germline, CDR1 is MGHRA and CDR2 YSYEKL. The CDR3 sequence is 16 residues long. CDR3: CASSQVSLASLYEQYF. The DNA of the CDR3 is TGCGCCAGCAGCCAAGTATCGCTAGCGTCTCTCTACGAGCAGTACTTC.

J is TRBJ2-5 and V is TRBV19; TRBD1 agrees at 10 bases. Looked up from germline, CDR1 is LNHDA and CDR2 is SQIVND (reference sequence). CDR3 length: 15 amino acids. Germline trimming cut 5 bases from V and 4 bases from J; bases unmatched to any gene: 7. The CDR3 is CASSAGQGRVETQYF. The CDR3 nucleotides read TGTGCCAGTAGTGCGGGACAGGGGAGGGTAGAGACCCAGTACTTC.

J is TRBJ2-3 and V is TRBV5-6, with 8 bases that match TRBD1. Per the germline V gene, CDR1 is SGHDT and CDR2 is YYEEEE. The junction had 3 bases not matched to a gene; V was cut back by 2 bases and J by 4 bases. The CDR3 has 14 residues. This CDR3 is CASSFGQGADTQYF. The CDR3, as DNA: TGTGCCAGCAGCTTCGGACAGGGCGCAGATACGCAGTATTTT.

The chain carries TRBV7-9 and TRBJ2-5; 8 nucleotides match TRBD1. After removal of 4 bases from V and 2 bases from J, the junction contained 6 bases not matched to a gene. Germline V gives CDR1 SEHNR, CDR2 FQNEAQ (reference sequence). The CDR3 length is 15 residues. CDR3: CASSYGTGGQETQYF. CDR3 DNA sequence: TGTGCCAGCAGCTACGGGACAGGTGGTCAAGAGACCCAGTACTTC.

This chain joins TRBV4-1 and TRBJ2-5; 8 nucleotides agree with TRBD1. The germline V gene encodes CDR1 MGHRA and CDR2 YSYEKL. With 4 bases clipped from V and 5 bases from J, the junction kept 6 bases outside the gene matches. The CDR3 contains 14 residues. This CDR3 reads CASSPGGSSETQYF. CDR3 sequence (DNA): TGCGCCAGCAGCCCAGGGGGCTCTAGTGAGACCCAGTACTTC.

The chain couples TRBV27 to TRBJ2-1; D unclear. The V end was cut by 8 bases, the J end by 3 bases, with 11 bases between. Germline CDR1 MNHEY, CDR2 SMNVEV (reference sequence). The CDR3 length is 13 residues. The CDR3 coding sequence is TGTGCCAGCGGATTGATTAACTACAATGAGCAGTTCTTC. Translated: CASGLINYNEQFF.

This clone appeared once. The V and J genes are TRBV13 and TRBJ1-2; TRBD1 matches 7 bases. Germline loops: CDR1 PRHDT, CDR2 FYEKMQ (reference sequence). CDR3 length: 15 residues. The J segment lost 5 bases and the V segment lost 10 bases, leaving 16 bases of the junction unmatched. The CDR3 DNA sequence: TGTGCCACCCCCCTAAGGGGGCGGGGCGGTTATGGCTACACCTTC. It codes for CATPLRGRGGYGYTF.